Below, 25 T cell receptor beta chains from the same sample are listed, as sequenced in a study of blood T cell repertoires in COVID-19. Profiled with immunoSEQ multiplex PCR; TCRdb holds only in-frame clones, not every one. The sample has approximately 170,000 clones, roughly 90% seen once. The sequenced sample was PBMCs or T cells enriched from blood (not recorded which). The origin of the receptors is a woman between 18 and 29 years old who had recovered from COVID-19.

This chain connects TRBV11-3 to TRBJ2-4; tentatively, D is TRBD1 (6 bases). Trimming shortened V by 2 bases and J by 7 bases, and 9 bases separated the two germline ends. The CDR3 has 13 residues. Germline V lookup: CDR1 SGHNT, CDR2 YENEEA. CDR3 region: CASSLTGSNIQYF. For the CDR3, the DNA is TGTGCCAGCAGCTTAACAGGGTCGAACATTCAGTACTTC.

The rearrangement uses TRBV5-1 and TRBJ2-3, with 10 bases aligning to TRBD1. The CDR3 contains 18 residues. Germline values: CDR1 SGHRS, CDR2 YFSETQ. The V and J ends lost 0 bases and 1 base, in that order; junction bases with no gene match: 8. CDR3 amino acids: CASSLVGTGVGGTDTQYF. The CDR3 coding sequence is TGCGCCAGCAGCTTGGTGGGGACAGGGGTCGGAGGCACAGATACGCAGTATTTT.

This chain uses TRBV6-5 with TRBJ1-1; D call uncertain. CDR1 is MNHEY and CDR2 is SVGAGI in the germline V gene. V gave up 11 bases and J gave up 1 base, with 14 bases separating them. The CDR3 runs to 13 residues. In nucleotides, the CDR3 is TGTGCCGGGCGGGAGAGCGGGAACACTGAAGCTTTCTTT. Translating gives CAGRESGNTEAFF.

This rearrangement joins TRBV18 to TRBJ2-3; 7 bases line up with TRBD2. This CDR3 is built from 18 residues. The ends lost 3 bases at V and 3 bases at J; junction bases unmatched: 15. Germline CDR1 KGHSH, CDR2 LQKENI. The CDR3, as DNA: TGTGCCAGCTCACCGCGGCTAGCGGCATCCCAGGGAACAGATACGCAGTATTTT. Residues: CASSPRLAASQGTDTQYF.

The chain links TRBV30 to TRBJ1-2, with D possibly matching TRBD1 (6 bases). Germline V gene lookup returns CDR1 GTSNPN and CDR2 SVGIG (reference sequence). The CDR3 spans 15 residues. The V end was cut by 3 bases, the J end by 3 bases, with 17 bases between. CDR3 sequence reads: CAWRGTQQGHYGYTF. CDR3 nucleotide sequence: TGTGCCTGGAGGGGGACCCAACAGGGCCACTATGGCTACACCTTC.

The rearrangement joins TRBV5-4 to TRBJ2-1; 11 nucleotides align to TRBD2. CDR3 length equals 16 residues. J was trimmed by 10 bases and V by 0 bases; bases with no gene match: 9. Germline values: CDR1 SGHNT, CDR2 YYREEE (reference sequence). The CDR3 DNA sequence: TGTGCCAGCAGCTTGGACCCACTAGCGGGAGCCGGAGAGCAGTTCTTC. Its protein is CASSLDPLAGAGEQFF.

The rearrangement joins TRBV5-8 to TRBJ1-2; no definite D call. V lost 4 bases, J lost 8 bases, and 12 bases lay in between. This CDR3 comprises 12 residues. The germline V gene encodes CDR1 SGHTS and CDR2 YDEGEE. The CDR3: CASSPVQRGYTF. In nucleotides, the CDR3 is TGTGCCAGCAGCCCCGTACAGCGGGGCTACACCTTC.

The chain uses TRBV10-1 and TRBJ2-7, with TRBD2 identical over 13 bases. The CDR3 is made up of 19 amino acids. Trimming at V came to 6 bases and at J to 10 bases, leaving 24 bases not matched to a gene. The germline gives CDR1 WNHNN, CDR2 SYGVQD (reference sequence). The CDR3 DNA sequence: TGCGCCAGCAGGGAGGGACTAGCGGGATTGAAAAGCCATCCTACGATACAGTACTTC. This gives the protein CASREGLAGLKSHPTIQYF.

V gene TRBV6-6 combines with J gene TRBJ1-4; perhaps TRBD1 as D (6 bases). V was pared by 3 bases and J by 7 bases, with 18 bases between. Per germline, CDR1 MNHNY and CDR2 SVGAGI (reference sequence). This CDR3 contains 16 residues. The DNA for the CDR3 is TGTGCCAGCAGTTATGGGGGCGGGCCACTGCGTGAAAAACTGTTTTTT. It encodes CASSYGGGPLREKLFF.

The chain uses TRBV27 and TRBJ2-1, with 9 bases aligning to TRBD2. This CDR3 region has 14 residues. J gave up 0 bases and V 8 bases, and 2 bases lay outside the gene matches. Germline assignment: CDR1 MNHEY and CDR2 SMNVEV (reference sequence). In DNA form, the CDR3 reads TGTGCCAGCGTTAGCGGGAGCTCCTACAATGAGCAGTTCTTC. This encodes CASVSGSSYNEQFF.

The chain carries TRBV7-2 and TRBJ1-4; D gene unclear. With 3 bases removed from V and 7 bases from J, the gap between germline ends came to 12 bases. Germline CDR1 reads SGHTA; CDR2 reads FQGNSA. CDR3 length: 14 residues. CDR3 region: CASSFSPEGEKLFF. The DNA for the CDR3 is TGTGCCAGCAGCTTCTCCCCGGAGGGTGAAAAACTGTTTTTT.

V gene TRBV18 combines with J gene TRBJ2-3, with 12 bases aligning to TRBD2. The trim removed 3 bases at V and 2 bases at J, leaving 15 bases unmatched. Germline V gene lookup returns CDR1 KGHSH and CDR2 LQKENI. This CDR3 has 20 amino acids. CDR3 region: CASSPGPKTSGRPATDTQYF. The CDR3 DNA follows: TGTGCCAGCTCACCCGGACCCAAAACTAGCGGGAGGCCGGCCACAGATACGCAGTATTTT.

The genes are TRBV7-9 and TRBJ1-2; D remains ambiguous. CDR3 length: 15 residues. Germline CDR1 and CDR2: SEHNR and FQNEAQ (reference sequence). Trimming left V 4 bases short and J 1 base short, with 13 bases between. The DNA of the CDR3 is TGTGCCAGCAGCTCCCTAGTGGCAGTTAACTATGGCTACACCTTC. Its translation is CASSSLVAVNYGYTF.

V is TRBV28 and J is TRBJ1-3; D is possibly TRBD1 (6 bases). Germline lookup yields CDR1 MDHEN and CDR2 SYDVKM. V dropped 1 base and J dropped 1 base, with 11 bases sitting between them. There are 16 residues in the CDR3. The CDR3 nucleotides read TGTGCCAGCAGTTTATACGGAACAGGGTCTGGAAACACCATATATTTT. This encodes CASSLYGTGSGNTIYF.

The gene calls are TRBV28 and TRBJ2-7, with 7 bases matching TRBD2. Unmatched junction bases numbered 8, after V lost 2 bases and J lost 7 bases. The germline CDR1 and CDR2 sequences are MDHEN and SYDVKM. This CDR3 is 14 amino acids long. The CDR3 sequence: CASSLGGRAGEQYF. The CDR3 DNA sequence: TGTGCCAGCAGTTTAGGAGGGAGGGCCGGAGAGCAGTACTTC.

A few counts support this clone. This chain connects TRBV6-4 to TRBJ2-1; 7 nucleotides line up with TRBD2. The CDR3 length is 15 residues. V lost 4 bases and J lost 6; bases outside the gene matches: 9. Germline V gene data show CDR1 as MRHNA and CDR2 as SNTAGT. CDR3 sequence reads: CASSASREGSNEQFF. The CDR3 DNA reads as TGTGCCAGCAGTGCTAGCAGGGAGGGTTCCAATGAGCAGTTCTTC.

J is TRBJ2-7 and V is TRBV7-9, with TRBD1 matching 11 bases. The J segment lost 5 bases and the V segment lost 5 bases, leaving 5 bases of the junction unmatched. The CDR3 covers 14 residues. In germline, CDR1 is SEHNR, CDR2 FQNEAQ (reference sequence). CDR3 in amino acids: CASSVDRGRDEQYF. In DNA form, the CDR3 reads TGTGCCAGCAGCGTGGACAGGGGGCGAGACGAGCAGTACTTC.

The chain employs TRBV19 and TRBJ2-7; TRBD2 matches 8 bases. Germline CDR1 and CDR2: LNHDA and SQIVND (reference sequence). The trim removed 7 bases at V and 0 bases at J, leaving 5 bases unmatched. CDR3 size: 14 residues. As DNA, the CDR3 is TGTGCCAGTACGACGGGAGGGAACTCCTACGAGCAGTACTTC. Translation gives CASTTGGNSYEQYF.

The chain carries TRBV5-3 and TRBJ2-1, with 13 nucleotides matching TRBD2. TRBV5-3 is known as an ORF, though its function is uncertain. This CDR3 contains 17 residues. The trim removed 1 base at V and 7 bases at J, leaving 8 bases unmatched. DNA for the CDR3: TGTGCCAGAAGCTTGAGAACTGGGACTAGCGGGGTTAATGAGCAGTTCTTC. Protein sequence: CARSLRTGTSGVNEQFF.

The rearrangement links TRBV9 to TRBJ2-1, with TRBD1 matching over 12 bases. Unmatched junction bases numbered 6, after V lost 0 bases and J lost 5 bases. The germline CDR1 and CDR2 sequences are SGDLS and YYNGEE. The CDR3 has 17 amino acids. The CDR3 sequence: CASSVEGTGGGNNEQFF. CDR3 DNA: TGTGCCAGCAGCGTAGAAGGGACAGGGGGCGGGAACAATGAGCAGTTCTTC.

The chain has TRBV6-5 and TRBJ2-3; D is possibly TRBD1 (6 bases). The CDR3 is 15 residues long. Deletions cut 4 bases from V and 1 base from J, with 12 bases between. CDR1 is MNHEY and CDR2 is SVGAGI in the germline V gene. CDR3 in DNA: TGTGCCAGCAGTTCTCGACGGACAGGCACAGATACGCAGTATTTT. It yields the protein CASSSRRTGTDTQYF.

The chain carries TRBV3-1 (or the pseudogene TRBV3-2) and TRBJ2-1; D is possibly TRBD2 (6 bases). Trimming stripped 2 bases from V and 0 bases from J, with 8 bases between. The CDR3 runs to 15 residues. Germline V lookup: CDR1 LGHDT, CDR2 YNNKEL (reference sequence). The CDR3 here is CASSQTGSSYNEQFF. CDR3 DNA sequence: TGTGCCAGCAGCCAAACCGGGAGCTCCTACAATGAGCAGTTCTTC.

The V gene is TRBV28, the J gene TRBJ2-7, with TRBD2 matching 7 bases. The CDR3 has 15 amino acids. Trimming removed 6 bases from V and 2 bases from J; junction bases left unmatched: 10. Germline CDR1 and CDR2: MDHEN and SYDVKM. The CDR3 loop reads CASRGSGVSTYEQYF. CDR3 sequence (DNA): TGTGCCAGCAGAGGGAGCGGGGTTTCCACCTACGAGCAGTACTTC.

In DNA, the CDR3 is TGTGCCAGCAGCGACCGGACAGGGACCTACGAGCAGTACTTC. Encoded protein: CASSDRTGTYEQYF. V and J are TRBV2 and TRBJ2-7; TRBD1 aligns across 8 bases. Germline loops: CDR1 SNHLY, CDR2 FYNNEI. The ends lost 6 bases at V and 2 bases at J; junction bases unmatched: 6. The CDR3 has 14 residues.

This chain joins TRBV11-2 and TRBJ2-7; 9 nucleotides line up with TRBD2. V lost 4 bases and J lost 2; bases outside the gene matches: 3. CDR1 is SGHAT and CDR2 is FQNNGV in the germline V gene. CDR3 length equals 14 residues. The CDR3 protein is CASSSWTSAYEQYF. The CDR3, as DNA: TGTGCCAGCAGCTCCTGGACTAGCGCCTACGAGCAGTACTTC.